This TCR beta chain was identified during a study of blood T cells in healthy people across ages. Next came a second PCR, run for about 6 to 11 cycles, which used a sample-barcoded 5' primer along with a J-beta primer mix. TCRdb re-called the 5' RACE reads with MiXCR, one entry per CDR3 protein. The sample contains about 1.5 million distinct CDR3 sequences, less than 45% of which appear only once. In regard to this clonotype: Its antigen is unknown.

The CDR3 is 16 amino acids. Germline CDR1 reads LGHNA; CDR2 reads YSLEER. The V gene lost 4 bases and the J gene lost 3 bases, with 16 bases spanning the gap. The study's findings and limits: Among T cells, TCR beta diversity per million cells dropped roughly linearly as age rose.

Sequenced: blood. V is TRBV4-3 and J is TRBJ1-5, with D hard to call. The TCR sequence derives from a woman aged 18-35 years in good health. The CDR3 here is CASSRPRADNNQPQHF. CDR3 in DNA: TGCGCCAGCAGCCGGCCCCGGGCAGACAACAATCAGCCCCAGCATTTT.